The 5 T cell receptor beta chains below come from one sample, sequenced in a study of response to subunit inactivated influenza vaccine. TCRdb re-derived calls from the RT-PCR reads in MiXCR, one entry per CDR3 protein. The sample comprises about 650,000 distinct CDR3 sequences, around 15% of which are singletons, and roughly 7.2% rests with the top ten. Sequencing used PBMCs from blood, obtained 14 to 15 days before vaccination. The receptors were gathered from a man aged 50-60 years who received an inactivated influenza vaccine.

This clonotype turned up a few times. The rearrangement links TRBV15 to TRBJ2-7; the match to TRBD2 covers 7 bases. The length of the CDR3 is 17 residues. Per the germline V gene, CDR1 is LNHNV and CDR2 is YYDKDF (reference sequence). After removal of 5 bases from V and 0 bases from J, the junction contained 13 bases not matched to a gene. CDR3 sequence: CATSGYLAGHSSYEQYF. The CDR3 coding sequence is TGTGCCACCAGCGGATATTTAGCGGGCCACAGCTCCTACGAGCAGTACTTC.

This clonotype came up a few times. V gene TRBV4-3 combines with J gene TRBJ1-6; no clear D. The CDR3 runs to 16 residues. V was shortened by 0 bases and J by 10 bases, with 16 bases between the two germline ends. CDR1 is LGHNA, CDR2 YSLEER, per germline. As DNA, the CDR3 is TGCGCCAGCAGCCAAGAGGCCGTGGGGAGATGGTCACCCCTCCACTTT. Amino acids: CASSQEAVGRWSPLHF.

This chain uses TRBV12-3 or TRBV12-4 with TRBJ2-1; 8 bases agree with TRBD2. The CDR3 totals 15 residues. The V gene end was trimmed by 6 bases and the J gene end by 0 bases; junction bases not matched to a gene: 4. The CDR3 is CASRAGANSYNEQFF. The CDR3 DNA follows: TGTGCCAGCAGAGCGGGAGCCAACTCCTACAATGAGCAGTTCTTC.

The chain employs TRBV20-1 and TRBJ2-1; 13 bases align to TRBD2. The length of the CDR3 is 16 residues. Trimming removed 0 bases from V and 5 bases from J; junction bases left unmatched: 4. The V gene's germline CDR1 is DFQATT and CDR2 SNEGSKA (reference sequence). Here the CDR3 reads CSARDFGLAGDNEQFF. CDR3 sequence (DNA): TGCAGTGCTAGAGATTTTGGACTAGCGGGGGACAATGAGCAGTTCTTC.

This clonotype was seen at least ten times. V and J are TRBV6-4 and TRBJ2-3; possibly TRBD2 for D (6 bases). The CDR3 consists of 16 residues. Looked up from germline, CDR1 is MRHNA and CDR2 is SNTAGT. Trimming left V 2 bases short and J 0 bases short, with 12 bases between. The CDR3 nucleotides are TGTGCCAGCAGTGACAGTACCGGGGGTAGCACAGATACGCAGTATTTT. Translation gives CASSDSTGGSTDTQYF.